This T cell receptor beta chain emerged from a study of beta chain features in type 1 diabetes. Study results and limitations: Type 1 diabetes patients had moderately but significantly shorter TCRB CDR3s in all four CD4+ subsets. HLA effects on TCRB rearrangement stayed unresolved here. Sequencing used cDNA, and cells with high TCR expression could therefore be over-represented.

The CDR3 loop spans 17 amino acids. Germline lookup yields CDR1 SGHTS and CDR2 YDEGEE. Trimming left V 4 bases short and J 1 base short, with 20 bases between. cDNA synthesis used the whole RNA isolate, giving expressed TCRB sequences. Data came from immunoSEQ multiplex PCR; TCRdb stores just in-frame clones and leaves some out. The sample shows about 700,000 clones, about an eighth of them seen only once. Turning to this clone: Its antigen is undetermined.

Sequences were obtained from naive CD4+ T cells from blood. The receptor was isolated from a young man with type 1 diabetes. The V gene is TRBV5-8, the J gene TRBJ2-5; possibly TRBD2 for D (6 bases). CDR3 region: CASSPEGIGVPQETQYF. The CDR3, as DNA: TGTGCCAGCAGCCCGGAGGGTATAGGCGTACCCCAAGAGACCCAGTACTTC.